This TCR beta chain was sequenced in a study of technical replicates of blood from several donors. TCRdb keeps only in-frame clones here, not all; method: immunoSEQ multiplex PCR. The data show approximately 15,000 clones, 84% seen once. This CDR3 region has 13 residues. Between the trimmed V and J ends, which lost 4 bases and 8 bases, there was a span of 12 bases. CDR1 is SGHAT and CDR2 is FQNNGV in the germline V gene. This clone came up a few times. The rearrangement uses TRBV11-2 and TRBJ1-5; D ambiguous. The receptor comes from a human donor in good health. Material: PBMCs. CDR3 in amino acids: CASSSSEEKPQHF. In DNA form, the CDR3 reads TGTGCCAGCAGCTCCTCTGAGGAGAAGCCCCAGCATTTT.